Below are 30 T cell receptor beta chains sequenced from a single sample in a study of blood T cell repertoires in COVID-19. Profiled with immunoSEQ multiplex PCR; TCRdb holds only in-frame clones, not every one. This sample carries roughly 160,000 clones, approximately 90% of them seen once, and the ten largest clones take 3% to 4%. Sequenced: peripheral blood. Every receptor here comes from a woman aged 55-69 years who had recovered from COVID-19.

The chain employs TRBV3-1 (or the pseudogene TRBV3-2) and TRBJ2-7; 12 bases line up with TRBD2. J gave up 4 bases and V 4 bases, and 5 bases lay outside the gene matches. Germline V gene data show CDR1 as LGHDT and CDR2 as YNNKEL (reference sequence). The length of the CDR3 is 15 residues. CDR3 sequence reads: CASSPLAGGRYEQYF. The CDR3 DNA follows: TGTGCCAGCAGCCCCCTAGCGGGGGGGCGATACGAGCAGTACTTC.

V usage is TRBV4-2 and J usage is TRBJ1-1; 10 nucleotides line up with TRBD1. CDR3 length equals 15 residues. V lost 2 bases and J lost 6; bases outside the gene matches: 6. From germline, CDR1 is LGHNA and CDR2 YNFKEQ. CDR3 region: CASSQWGQGIAEAFF. CDR3 sequence (DNA): TGTGCCAGCAGCCAATGGGGACAGGGGATCGCTGAAGCTTTCTTT.

The chain links TRBV4-1 to TRBJ2-1; 9 positions agree with TRBD2. V shed 1 base, J shed 15 bases, and the junction held 7 bases outside the gene matches. The CDR3 consists of 13 residues. CDR1 and CDR2 from the germline V gene are MGHRA and YSYEKL. CDR3 in amino acids: CASSQAGTSFPFF. The CDR3 DNA follows: TGCGCCAGCAGCCAAGCCGGGACTAGCTTTCCGTTCTTC.

V gene TRBV9 combines with J gene TRBJ2-6, with a weak D call TRBD1 (5 bases). The V gene's germline CDR1 is SGDLS and CDR2 YYNGEE. CDR3 length: 16 amino acids. V dropped 3 bases and J dropped 2 bases, with 12 bases sitting between them. In DNA form, the CDR3 reads TGTGCCAGCAGCGACAAAACAGGCCCTGGGGCCAACGTCCTGACTTTC. It is translated as CASSDKTGPGANVLTF.

The table lists this clone with many counts. The V call is TRBV28, the J call TRBJ1-4; 7 positions agree with TRBD1. CDR1 and CDR2 (germline): MDHEN, SYDVKM. The trim removed 1 base at V and 0 bases at J, leaving 8 bases unmatched. This CDR3 has 18 amino acids. Written as DNA, the CDR3 is TGTGCCAGCAGTTTATCCAGGGGGTTGGGGTCAACTAATGAAAAACTGTTTTTT. The encoded protein is CASSLSRGLGSTNEKLFF.

The CDR3 region is CASSLKGDRAFRGYGYTF. As DNA, the CDR3 is TGTGCCAGCAGCTTAAAGGGTGACAGGGCTTTCCGAGGCTATGGCTACACCTTC. The chain links TRBV7-9 to TRBJ1-2, with TRBD1 identical over 7 bases. This CDR3 region has 18 residues. With V trimmed by 2 bases and J by 4 bases, 16 bases remained unmatched. CDR1 is SEHNR and CDR2 is FQNEAQ in the germline V gene (reference sequence).

The chain links TRBV11-1 to TRBJ2-7; D possibly corresponds to TRBD1 (5 bases). The germline gives CDR1 SGHAT, CDR2 FQDESV (reference sequence). The CDR3 loop spans 14 amino acids. V was clipped by 5 bases and J by 0 bases, with 11 bases between them. The CDR3 protein is CASSLQGYSYEQYF. In nucleotides, the CDR3 is TGTGCCAGCAGCCTCCAGGGTTACTCCTACGAGCAGTACTTC.

CDR3 amino acids: CASSPAGRGQVNSPLHF. The CDR3 DNA reads TGCGCCAGCAGCCCGGCGGGAAGAGGGCAGGTAAATTCACCCCTCCACTTT. The rearrangement links TRBV5-1 to TRBJ1-6; D is uncertain. The CDR3 is made up of 17 amino acids. The ends were cut back, 4 bases at V and 7 bases at J, with 21 bases in the middle. Germline V gene sequence: CDR1 SGHRS, CDR2 YFSETQ.

The chain joins TRBV9 to TRBJ1-2; 8 bases agree with TRBD1. Trimming at V came to 0 bases and at J to 3 bases, leaving 4 bases not matched to a gene. Germline loops: CDR1 SGDLS, CDR2 YYNGEE. This CDR3 is built from 15 residues. This chain's CDR3 is CASSVARTGHYGYTF. CDR3 DNA sequence: TGTGCCAGCAGCGTAGCCCGGACAGGGCACTATGGCTACACCTTC.

The chain employs TRBV5-1 and TRBJ2-5; the match to TRBD2 covers 9 bases. Germline values: CDR1 SGHRS, CDR2 YFSETQ. CDR3 length: 17 amino acids. Trimming cost V 0 bases and J 1 base; bases outside gene matches: 7. DNA for the CDR3: TGCGCCAGCAGCTTGGGGATGCTAGCGGGGTCCCAAGAGACCCAGTACTTC. The encoded protein is CASSLGMLAGSQETQYF.

This rearrangement joins TRBV2 to TRBJ1-5; tentatively, D is TRBD1 (5 bases). With 7 bases removed from V and 2 bases from J, the gap between germline ends came to 12 bases. There are 14 residues in the CDR3. The germline CDR1 and CDR2 sequences are SNHLY and FYNNEI. CDR3 DNA: TGTGCCAGCACCCCGACAGAAGGCAATCAGCCCCAGCATTTT. It encodes CASTPTEGNQPQHF.

The chain couples TRBV5-1 to TRBJ2-2; no definite D call. From germline, CDR1 is SGHRS and CDR2 YFSETQ. Trimming cost V 0 bases and J 4 bases, with 7 bases left between them. The CDR3 loop spans 14 amino acids. The CDR3: CASSLGLFTGELFF. CDR3 bases: TGCGCCAGCAGCTTGGGGCTTTTCACCGGGGAGCTGTTTTTT.

This rearrangement joins TRBV5-4 to TRBJ2-7; D perhaps matches TRBD2 (5 bases). The CDR3 extends over 13 amino acids. Per germline, CDR1 SGHNT and CDR2 YYREEE (reference sequence). The V end was cut by 4 bases, the J end by 3 bases, with 11 bases between. The DNA of the CDR3 is TGTGCCAGCAGCCATCCCACTAGCTACGAGCAGTACTTC. Translation gives CASSHPTSYEQYF. The variable domain in full, completed from reference TRBV5-4 and TRBJ2-7, reads ETGVTQSPTHLIKTRGQQVTLRCSSQSGHNTVSWYQQALGQGPQFIFQYYREEENGRGNFPPRFSGLQFPNYSSELNVNALELDDSALYLCASSHPTSYEQYFGPGTRLTVT.

The gene calls are TRBV2 and TRBJ1-2; a possible D gene is TRBD1 (5 bases). From germline, CDR1 is SNHLY and CDR2 FYNNEI. CDR3 size: 14 residues. With 3 bases removed from V and 4 bases from J, the gap between germline ends came to 12 bases. CDR3 DNA: TGTGCCAGCAGTGAGCAGGGTCTGGGCTATGGCTACACCTTC. It specifies CASSEQGLGYGYTF.

The chain is built from TRBV5-4 and TRBJ2-7; D possibly corresponds to TRBD1 (5 bases). Germline lookup yields CDR1 SGHNT and CDR2 YYREEE (reference sequence). This CDR3 contains 14 residues. V was trimmed by 4 bases and J by 1 base, leaving 12 bases between them. The CDR3 sequence is CASSSRQSSYEQYF. As DNA, the CDR3 is TGTGCCAGCAGCAGCCGACAGAGTTCCTACGAGCAGTACTTC.

This clone showed up just once. The V gene is TRBV7-2, the J gene TRBJ2-7, with a tentative D call TRBD1 (6 bases). V was trimmed by 1 base and J by 4 bases, leaving 11 bases between them. CDR3 length equals 14 residues. Germline CDR1 reads SGHTA; CDR2 reads FQGNSA. The CDR3 spells CASSLDRASYEQYF. CDR3 sequence (DNA): TGTGCCAGCAGCTTAGACAGGGCCTCATACGAGCAGTACTTC.

The V gene is TRBV28, the J gene TRBJ1-5, with a weak D call TRBD1 (5 bases). V shed 2 bases and J shed 2 bases, with 19 bases lying between them. Germline V lookup: CDR1 MDHEN, CDR2 SYDVKM. The CDR3 runs to 18 residues. DNA of the CDR3: TGTGCCAGCAGTTTAAGCGGGCAGGGTTTTTTGGGCAATCAGCCCCAGCATTTT. Translated, it gives CASSLSGQGFLGNQPQHF.

The V gene is TRBV2, the J gene TRBJ1-5; D uncertain. The CDR3 has 13 amino acids. V lost 5 bases and J 1 base, leaving 6 bases between the germline ends. From germline, CDR1 is SNHLY and CDR2 FYNNEI. CDR3 sequence reads: CASSSSSNQPQHF. The CDR3 nucleotides are TGTGCCAGCAGTTCGTCGAGCAATCAGCCCCAGCATTTT. The variable domain in full, completed from reference TRBV2 and TRBJ1-5, reads EPEVTQTPSHQVTQMGQEVILRCVPISNHLYFYWYRQILGQKVEFLVSFYNNEISEKSEIFDDQFSVERPDGSNFTLKIRSTKLEDSAMYFCASSSSSNQPQHFGDGTRLSIL.

The rearrangement links TRBV5-4 to TRBJ1-1; D is uncertain. The V end was cut by 4 bases, the J end by 10 bases, with 14 bases between. This CDR3 has 12 amino acids. Per germline, CDR1 SGHNT and CDR2 YYREEE (reference sequence). The chain's CDR3 is CASSQNSGRAFF. CDR3 bases: TGTGCCAGCAGCCAGAACAGTGGGCGAGCTTTCTTT.

This clone was counted between two and nine times. The CDR3 nucleotides read TGTGCCAGCAGTTACTCGAGAAGCGGGGGGCTGAATACGCAGTATTTT. Translating it yields CASSYSRSGGLNTQYF. This chain links TRBV6-5 with TRBJ2-3; the match to TRBD2 covers 9 bases. The CDR3 length is 16 residues. CDR1 is MNHEY, CDR2 SVGAGI, per germline. V lost 0 bases, J lost 7 bases, and 8 bases stayed unmatched.

V is TRBV24-1 and J is TRBJ2-2; TRBD2 might be the D (5 bases). Germline lookup yields CDR1 KGHDR and CDR2 SFDVKD. Trimming took 6 bases from V and 1 from J, leaving 8 bases between them. The length of the CDR3 is 14 residues. The CDR3 here is CATSLGGNTGELFF. As DNA, the CDR3 is TGTGCCACCAGTCTTGGAGGGAACACCGGGGAGCTGTTTTTT.

The chain has TRBV18 and TRBJ1-2; D is possibly TRBD1 (5 bases). The CDR3 length is 17 residues. The germline V gene encodes CDR1 KGHSH and CDR2 LQKENI. With 0 bases removed from V and 4 bases from J, the gap between germline ends came to 18 bases. The CDR3 nucleotides read TGTGCCAGCTCACCACCAGGGGAAGTTGGAACTGCCTATGGCTACACCTTC. It translates to CASSPPGEVGTAYGYTF.

The chain joins TRBV2 to TRBJ1-4; weak D call: TRBD1 (5 bases). Between the trimmed V and J ends, which lost 6 bases and 14 bases, there was a span of 13 bases. Germline values: CDR1 SNHLY, CDR2 FYNNEI. The CDR3 extends over 11 amino acids. The CDR3 spells CASSSTGLLFF. The DNA of the CDR3 is TGTGCCAGCAGCTCCACAGGTCTCCTGTTTTTT.

This clone came up once. The chain links TRBV30 to TRBJ1-5; D gene ambiguous. V was shortened by 1 base and J by 7 bases, with 11 bases between the two germline ends. Germline values: CDR1 GTSNPN, CDR2 SVGIG (reference sequence). CDR3 length: 13 amino acids. CDR3 DNA sequence: TGTGCCTGGAGTGCTTTGGGCTGGCAGCCCCAGCATTTT. This sequence encodes CAWSALGWQPQHF.

V usage is TRBV4-1 and J usage is TRBJ2-4; weak D call: TRBD2 (5 bases). Per the germline V gene, CDR1 is MGHRA and CDR2 is YSYEKL. Trimming took off 3 bases at V and 0 bases at J, with 15 bases between the two ends. CDR3 size: 17 residues. CDR3 bases: TGCGCCAGCAGCCACGCCCCCGGCCGGGGAGCCAAAAACATTCAGTACTTC. It codes for CASSHAPGRGAKNIQYF.

Comment on this clone: The germline gene is not matched at one end of the junction; a read error may be the cause. This chain links TRBV28 with TRBJ1-5; no clear D gene. CDR1 MDHEN and CDR2 SYDVKM come from the germline V gene. This CDR3 has 12 residues. The CDR3 bases are TGTGCCAGCAGTCTCTCCAGTCGCGGGGTAGATTTT. It codes for CASSLSSRGVDF.

The rearrangement links TRBV2 to TRBJ2-5; the D is unclear. CDR1 and CDR2 (germline): SNHLY, FYNNEI. The CDR3 runs to 14 residues. V gave up 6 bases and J gave up 2 bases, with 13 bases separating them. The chain's CDR3 is CASSALLRQETQYF. The CDR3 nucleotides read TGTGCCAGCAGCGCCTTACTTCGTCAAGAGACCCAGTACTTC. The full variable domain, rest sourced from reference TRBV2 and TRBJ2-5, is EPEVTQTPSHQVTQMGQEVILRCVPISNHLYFYWYRQILGQKVEFLVSFYNNEISEKSEIFDDQFSVERPDGSNFTLKIRSTKLEDSAMYFCASSALLRQETQYFGPGTRLLVL.

The chain couples TRBV6-5 to TRBJ2-5; unclear D gene. The V end lost 5 bases, the J end lost 5 bases, and 9 bases lay between the germline ends. The CDR3 contains 12 residues. Looked up from germline, CDR1 is MNHEY and CDR2 is SVGAGI. This CDR3 reads CASSTLGETQYF. CDR3 DNA: TGTGCCAGCAGTACCCTGGGCGAGACCCAGTACTTC.

This clone was seen just once. The CDR3 protein is CASSYSQGTEAFF. The CDR3 DNA reads TGTGCCAGCAGTTACTCGCAGGGGACTGAAGCTTTCTTT. The rearrangement links TRBV6-5 to TRBJ1-1; D is possibly TRBD1 (6 bases). The CDR3 covers 13 residues. CDR1 is MNHEY and CDR2 is SVGAGI in the germline V gene. Trimming shortened V by 0 bases and J by 5 bases, and 7 bases separated the two germline ends.

The V and J genes are TRBV28 and TRBJ2-2, with TRBD2 matching 12 bases. V shed 6 bases, J shed 7 bases, and the junction held 9 bases outside the gene matches. This CDR3 is 16 amino acids long. Germline V gene data show CDR1 as MDHEN and CDR2 as SYDVKM. The CDR3 sequence is CASRDGLAGRFGELFF. CDR3 sequence (DNA): TGTGCCAGCAGGGATGGACTAGCGGGGAGGTTCGGGGAGCTGTTTTTT.